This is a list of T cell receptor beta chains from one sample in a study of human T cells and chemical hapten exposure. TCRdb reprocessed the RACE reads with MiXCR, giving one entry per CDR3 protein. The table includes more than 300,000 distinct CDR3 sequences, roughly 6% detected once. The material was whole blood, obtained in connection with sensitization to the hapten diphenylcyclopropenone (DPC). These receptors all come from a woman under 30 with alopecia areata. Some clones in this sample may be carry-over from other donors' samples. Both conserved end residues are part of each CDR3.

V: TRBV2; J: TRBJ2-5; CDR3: CASRTETKYF
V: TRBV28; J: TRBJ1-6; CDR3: CASSLWRDNSPLHF
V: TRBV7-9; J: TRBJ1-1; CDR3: CATRPSDRGRTEAFF
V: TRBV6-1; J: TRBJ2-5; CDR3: CASSDQPQGQGTQYF
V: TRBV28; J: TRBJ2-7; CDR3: CASSFRTGPSYEQYF
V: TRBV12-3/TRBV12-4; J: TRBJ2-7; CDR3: CASSPYGGGTYEQYF
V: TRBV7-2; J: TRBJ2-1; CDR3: CASSLGAMRRNEQFF
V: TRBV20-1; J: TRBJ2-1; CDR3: CSAGTSGQSSYNEQFF
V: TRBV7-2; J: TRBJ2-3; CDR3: CASTRLDSTDTQYF
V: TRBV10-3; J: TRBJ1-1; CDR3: CAIRIDRGGMNTEAFF
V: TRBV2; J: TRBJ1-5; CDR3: CASNDRGIQQPQHF
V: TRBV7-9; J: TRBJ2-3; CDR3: CASSLVLTDTQYF
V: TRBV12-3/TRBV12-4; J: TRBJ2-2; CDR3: CASTHGRGQNTGELFF
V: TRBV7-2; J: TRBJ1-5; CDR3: CASSTGESNQPQHF
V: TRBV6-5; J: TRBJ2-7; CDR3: CASSMTPVELDEQYF
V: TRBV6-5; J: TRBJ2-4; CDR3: CASSYSIAGQNIQYF
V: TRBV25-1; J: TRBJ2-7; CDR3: CASSANGYYEQYF
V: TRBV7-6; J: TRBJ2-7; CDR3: CASSSRQGANSYEQYF
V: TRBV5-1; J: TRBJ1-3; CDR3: CASSLEGSSGNTIYF
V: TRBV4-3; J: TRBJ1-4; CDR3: CASSRVMGQKNEKLFF
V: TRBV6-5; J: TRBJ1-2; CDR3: CASSYSLQTKIGREGHGYTF
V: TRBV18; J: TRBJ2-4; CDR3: CASSPLAGGPEDIQYF
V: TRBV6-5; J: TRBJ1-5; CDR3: CASSPRGTLYQPQHF
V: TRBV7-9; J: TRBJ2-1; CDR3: CASSPTQASDEQFF
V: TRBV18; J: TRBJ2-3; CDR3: CASSPPGTGRDTQYF
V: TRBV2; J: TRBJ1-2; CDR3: CASRIRDNYGYTF
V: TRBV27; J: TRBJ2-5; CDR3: CASSHENGGWGTQYF
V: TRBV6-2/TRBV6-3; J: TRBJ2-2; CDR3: CASSPWGVELAGELFF
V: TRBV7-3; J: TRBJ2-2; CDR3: CASSFQTRGPGELFF
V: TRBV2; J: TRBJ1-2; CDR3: CASSAGIGGYGYTF
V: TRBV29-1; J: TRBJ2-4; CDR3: CSVGRERNIQYF
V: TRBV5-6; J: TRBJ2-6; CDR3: CASNAGGSNKAGANVLTF
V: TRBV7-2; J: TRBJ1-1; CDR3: CASSLNPRNTEAFF
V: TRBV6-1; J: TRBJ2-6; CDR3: CASSERGGQGTNVLTF
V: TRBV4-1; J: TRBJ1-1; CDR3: CASSQVGGQAEAFF
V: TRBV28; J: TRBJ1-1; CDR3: CASSLTLRDTEAFF
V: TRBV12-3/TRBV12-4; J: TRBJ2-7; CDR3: CASSLMAGASRREQYF
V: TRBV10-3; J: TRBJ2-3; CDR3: CAISRQGAGRTDTQYF
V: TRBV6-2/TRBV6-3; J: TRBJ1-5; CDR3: CASSNRVQPQHF
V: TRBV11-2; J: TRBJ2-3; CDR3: CASSRTSGGRLDTQYF
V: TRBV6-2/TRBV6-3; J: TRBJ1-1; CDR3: CASSINLNTEAFF
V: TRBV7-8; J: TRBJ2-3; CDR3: CASSVRLAGGLSTDTQYF
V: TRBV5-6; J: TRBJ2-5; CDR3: CASTSIIDYQETQYF
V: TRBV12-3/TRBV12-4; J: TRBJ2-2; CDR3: CASSLWLSNTGELFF